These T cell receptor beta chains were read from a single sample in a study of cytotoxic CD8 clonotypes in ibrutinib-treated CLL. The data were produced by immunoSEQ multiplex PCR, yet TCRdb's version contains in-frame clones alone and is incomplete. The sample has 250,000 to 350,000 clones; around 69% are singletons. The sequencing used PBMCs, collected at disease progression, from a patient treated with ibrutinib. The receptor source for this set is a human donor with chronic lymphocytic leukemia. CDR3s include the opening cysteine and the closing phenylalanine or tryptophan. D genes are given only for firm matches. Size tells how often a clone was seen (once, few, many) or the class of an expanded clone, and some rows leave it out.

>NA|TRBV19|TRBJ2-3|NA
TGTGCCAGTAGTATCAGAATTAGCACAGATACGCAGTATTTT
CASSIRISTDTQYF
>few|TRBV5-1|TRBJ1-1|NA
TGCGCCAGCAGCTGGGGGACCGAAGCTGAAGCTTTCTTT
CASSWGTEAEAFF
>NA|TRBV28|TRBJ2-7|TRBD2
TGTGCCAGCAGTTTCCAAGGGGCGCGGGAGCGGTACGAGCAGTACTTC
CASSFQGARERYEQYF
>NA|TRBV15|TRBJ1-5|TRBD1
TGTGCCACCAGCAGATCGGGACAGGGAAATCAGCCCCAGCATTTT
CATSRSGQGNQPQHF
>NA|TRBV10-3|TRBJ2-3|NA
TGTGCCATCAGTGAGTCGTCGGGCACAGATACGCAGTATTTT
CAISESSGTDTQYF
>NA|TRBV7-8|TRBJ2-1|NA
TGTGCCAGCAGCTTAGGAACGGGGTCCTACAATGAGCAGTTCTTC
CASSLGTGSYNEQFF
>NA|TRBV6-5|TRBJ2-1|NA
TGTGCCAGCAGCCGCGACGTCTCCTACAATGAGCAGTTCTTC
CASSRDVSYNEQFF
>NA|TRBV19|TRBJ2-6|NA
TGTGCCAGTACCCCAGATCTCGCAGGGACCGGGGCCAACGTCCTGACTTTC
CASTPDLAGTGANVLTF
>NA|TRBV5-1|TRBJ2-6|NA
TGCGCCAGCAGCCGCCAGGCACGCGGGGCCAACGTCCTGACTTTC
CASSRQARGANVLTF
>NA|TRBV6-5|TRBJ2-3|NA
TGTGCCAGCAGTGACACAGTCACAGATACGCAGTATTTT
CASSDTVTDTQYF
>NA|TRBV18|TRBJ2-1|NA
TGTGCCAGCTCACCGGAGCGTGGCAGAAACAATGAGCAGTTCTTC
CASSPERGRNNEQFF
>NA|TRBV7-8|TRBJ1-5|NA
TGTGCCAGCAGCTTCCGGGCCACCAATCAGCCCCAGCATTTT
CASSFRATNQPQHF
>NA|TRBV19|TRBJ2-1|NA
TGTGCCAGTAGTCTCCCTCGCAGCGCTTACAATGAGCAGTTCTTC
CASSLPRSAYNEQFF
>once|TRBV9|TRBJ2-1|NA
TGTGCCAGCAGCCTAGGGTTGGGGGAGCAGTTCTTC
CASSLGLGEQFF
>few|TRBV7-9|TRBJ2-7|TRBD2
TGTGCCAGCACCGAAGCGGGAAACTACGAGCAGTACTTC
CASTEAGNYEQYF
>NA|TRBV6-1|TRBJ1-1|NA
TGTGCCAGCACCTTAAGTGGGTTGCGGACTGAAGCTTTCTTT
CASTLSGLRTEAFF
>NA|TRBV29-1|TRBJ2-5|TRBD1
TGCAGCGGCGCCCGGACAGGGAATCCCCAAGAGACCCAGTACTTC
CSGARTGNPQETQYF
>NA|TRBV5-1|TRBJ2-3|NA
TGCGCCAGCAGCAGCAAGCGAGATACGCAGTATTTT
CASSSKRDTQYF
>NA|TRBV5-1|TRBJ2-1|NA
TGCGCCAGCAGCTTAAGTATAGACGCCCTTTACAATGAGCAGTTCTTC
CASSLSIDALYNEQFF
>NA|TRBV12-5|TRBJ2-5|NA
TGTGCTAGTGGTTTGGTACTGGGGGGCGCGAGGGAGACCCAGTACTTC
CASGLVLGGARETQYF
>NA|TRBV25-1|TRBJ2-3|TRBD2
TGTGCCAGCAGGCGGGGGGGCCAAGATACGCAGTATTTT
CASRRGGQDTQYF
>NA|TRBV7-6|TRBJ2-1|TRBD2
TGTGCCAGCAGCTTGCCCACTAGCGGGTGTGGCAATGAGCAGTTCTTC
CASSLPTSGCGNEQFF
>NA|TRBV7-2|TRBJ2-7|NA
TGTGCCAGCAGCTGGAAGGGGCCAACTCTAAGGTACGAGCAGTACTTC
CASSWKGPTLRYEQYF
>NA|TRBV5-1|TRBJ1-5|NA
TGCGCCAGCAGCTTGCGCGCGGGTCAGCCCCAGCATTTT
CASSLRAGQPQHF
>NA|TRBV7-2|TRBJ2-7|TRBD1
TGTGCCAGCAGCTGGACAGGGGACTACGAGCAGTACTTC
CASSWTGDYEQYF
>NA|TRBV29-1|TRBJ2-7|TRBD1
TGCAGCGTTGGACAGGGCCTAGACGAGCAGTACTTC
CSVGQGLDEQYF
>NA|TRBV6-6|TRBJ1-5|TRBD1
TGTGCCAGCAGAACAGGGGGTTCAGATCAGCCCCAGCATTTT
CASRTGGSDQPQHF
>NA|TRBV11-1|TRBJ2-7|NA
TGTGCCAGCAGCCCTAGGAGGGGGGCCTCTATCTACGAGCAGTACTTC
CASSPRRGASIYEQYF
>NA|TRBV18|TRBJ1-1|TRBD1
TGTGCCAGCTCACCGCGGGACAGGCGGAACACTGAAGCTTTCTTT
CASSPRDRRNTEAFF
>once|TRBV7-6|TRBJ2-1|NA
TGTGCCAGCAGCTTAGTACCCGGGACACCTAAATACAATGAGCAGTTCTTC
CASSLVPGTPKYNEQFF
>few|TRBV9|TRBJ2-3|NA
TGTGCCAGCACCGGAAGGACAGACCTATATACGCAGTATTTT
CASTGRTDLYTQYF
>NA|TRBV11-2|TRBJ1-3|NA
TGTGCCAGCAGCTTAGGAGGAGGACCTGGAAACACCATATATTTT
CASSLGGGPGNTIYF
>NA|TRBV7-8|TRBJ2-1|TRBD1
TGTGCCAGCAGCTTAGAGGCGGTGACAGGGGGCGGCCTTTTTCTCTTC
CASSLEAVTGGGLFLF
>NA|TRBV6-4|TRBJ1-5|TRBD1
TGTGCCAGCAGTGTTTGGCAGGGGGCGGATCAGCCCCAGCATTTT
CASSVWQGADQPQHF
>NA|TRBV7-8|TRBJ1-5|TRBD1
TGTGCCAGCAGCAGAAGCCCCCCGGGACAGGGGAATCAGCCCCAGCATTTT
CASSRSPPGQGNQPQHF